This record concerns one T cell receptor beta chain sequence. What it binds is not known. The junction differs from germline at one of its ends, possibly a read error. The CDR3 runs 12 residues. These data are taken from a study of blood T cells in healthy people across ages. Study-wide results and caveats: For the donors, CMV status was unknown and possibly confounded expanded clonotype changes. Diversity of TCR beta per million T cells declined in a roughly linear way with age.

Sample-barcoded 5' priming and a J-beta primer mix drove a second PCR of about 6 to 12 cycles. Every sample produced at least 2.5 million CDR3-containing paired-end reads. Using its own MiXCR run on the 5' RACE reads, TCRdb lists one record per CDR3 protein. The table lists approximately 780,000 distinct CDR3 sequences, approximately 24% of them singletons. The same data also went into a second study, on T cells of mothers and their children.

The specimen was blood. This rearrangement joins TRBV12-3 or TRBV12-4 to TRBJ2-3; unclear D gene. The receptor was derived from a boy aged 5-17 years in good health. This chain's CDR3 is CASSLSTDAQYF. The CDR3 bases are TGTGCCAGCAGTCTCAGCACAGATGCGCAGTATTTT.